This T cell receptor beta chain was obtained from a study of blood T cell repertoires in COVID-19. The overall study: T cells, B-cell-depleted T cells, or PBMCs supplied cDNA or gDNA.

TCRdb's copy holds only in-frame clones and misses some; the assay was immunoSEQ multiplex PCR. The table shows about 260,000 clones, with approximately 88% occurring only once. The V gene's germline CDR1 is MNHEY and CDR2 SVGAGI. Trimming stripped 2 bases from V and 7 bases from J, with 11 bases between. This CDR3 is built from 13 residues. This receptor was obtained from a woman aged 40-49 years with acute COVID-19. What was sequenced was PBMCs or T cells enriched from blood (not recorded which). The genes are TRBV6-5 and TRBJ1-2; D not resolved. The CDR3 region is CASSYREYGGYTF. CDR3 DNA: TGTGCCAGCAGTTACAGGGAGTATGGTGGCTACACCTTC.